This TCR beta chain was observed in a study of cytomegalovirus exposure and HLA in healthy donors. Notes on the study in general: Researchers catalogued approximately 170 TCR beta chains as cytomegalovirus-associated. Later analysis showed most CMV-associated TCR beta chains appearing HLA-restricted. DRB1 had the most TCR associations and HLA-C the fewest, a later analysis found, with rates varying by HLA locus.

The ends lost 1 base at V and 8 bases at J; junction bases unmatched: 7. The CDR3 totals 16 residues. Germline CDR1 is LGHNA and CDR2 is YNFKEQ. On this clone: Its antigen remains unknown.

The PCR ran on 60 Vbeta and 13 Jbeta primers. This table comes from immunoSEQ multiplex PCR, and its TCRdb copy is limited to in-frame clones, with some not included. Among over 150,000 clones listed, roughly 79% were seen once. The source is a woman in her 50s in good health and CMV-seropositive. The sample comprised PBMCs. The J gene is TRBJ2-1, the V gene TRBV4-2, with 11 bases aligning to TRBD2. The DNA of the CDR3 is TGTGCCAGCAGCCAAGCGGTGACTAGCGGGATTTATGAGCAGTTCTTC. It encodes CASSQAVTSGIYEQFF.